This T cell receptor (beta chain) is from a study of OX40 agonist ivuxolimab in advanced cancers. Measured with immunoSEQ multiplex PCR; TCRdb has only the in-frame clones, and not every one. The sample holds some 76,000 clones, around 86% seen once. Samples of blood were obtained at baseline, on cycle 4 day 1, and on cycle 7 day 1. V lost 8 bases to trimming and J lost 2 bases; unmatched junction nucleotides: 4. Germline CDR1 is MNHNS and CDR2 is SASEGT. The CDR3 covers 14 residues. The sequencing here drew on CD4+ or CD8+ T cells sorted from blood, taken in a trial of the OX40 agonist ivuxolimab. This sequence originates from an adult with an advanced solid tumor such as melanoma, head and neck, liver or kidney cancer. The chain uses TRBV6-1 and TRBJ2-7; 12 bases line up with TRBD2. In DNA, the CDR3 is TGTGCCAGCTACACTAGCGGGGGGCCCTACGAGCAGTACTTC. Protein product: CASYTSGGPYEQYF.